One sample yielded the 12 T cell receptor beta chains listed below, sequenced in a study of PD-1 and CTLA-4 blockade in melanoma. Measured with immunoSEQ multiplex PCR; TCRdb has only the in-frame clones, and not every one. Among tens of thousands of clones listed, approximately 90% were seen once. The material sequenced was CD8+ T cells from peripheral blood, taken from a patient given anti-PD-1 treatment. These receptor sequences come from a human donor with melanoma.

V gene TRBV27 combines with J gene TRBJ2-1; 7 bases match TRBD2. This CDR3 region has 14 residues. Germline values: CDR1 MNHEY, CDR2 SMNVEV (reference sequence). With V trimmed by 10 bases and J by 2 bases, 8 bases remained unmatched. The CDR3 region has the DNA TGTGCCACCACAGCGGGATTCGCCTACAATGAGCAGTTCTTC. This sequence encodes CATTAGFAYNEQFF.

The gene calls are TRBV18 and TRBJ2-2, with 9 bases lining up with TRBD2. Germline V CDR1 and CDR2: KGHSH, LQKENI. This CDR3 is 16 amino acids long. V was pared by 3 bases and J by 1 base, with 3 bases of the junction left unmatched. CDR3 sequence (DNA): TGTGCCAGCTCACCGAGCGGGGGGCAGAACACCGGGGAGCTGTTTTTT. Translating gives CASSPSGGQNTGELFF.

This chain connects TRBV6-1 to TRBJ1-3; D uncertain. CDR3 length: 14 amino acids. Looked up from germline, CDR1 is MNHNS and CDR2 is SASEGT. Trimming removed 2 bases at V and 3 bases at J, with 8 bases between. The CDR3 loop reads CASSETGDGNTIYF. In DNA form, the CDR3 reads TGTGCCAGCAGTGAAACGGGAGATGGAAACACCATATATTTT.

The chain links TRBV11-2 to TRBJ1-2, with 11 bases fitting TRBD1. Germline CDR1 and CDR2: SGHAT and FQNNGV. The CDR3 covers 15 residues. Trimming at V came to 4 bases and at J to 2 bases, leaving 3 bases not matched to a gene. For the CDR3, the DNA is TGTGCCAGCAGCTCGGGGACAGGGGGGAACTATGGCTACACCTTC. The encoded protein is CASSSGTGGNYGYTF.

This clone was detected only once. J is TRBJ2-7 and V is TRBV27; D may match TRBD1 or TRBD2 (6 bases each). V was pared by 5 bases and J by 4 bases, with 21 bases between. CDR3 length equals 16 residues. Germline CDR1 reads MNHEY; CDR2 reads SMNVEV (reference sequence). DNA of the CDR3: TGTGCCAGCAGTCCGGGGGTCGTTCCGGGGGCTTACGAGCAGTACTTC. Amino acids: CASSPGVVPGAYEQYF.

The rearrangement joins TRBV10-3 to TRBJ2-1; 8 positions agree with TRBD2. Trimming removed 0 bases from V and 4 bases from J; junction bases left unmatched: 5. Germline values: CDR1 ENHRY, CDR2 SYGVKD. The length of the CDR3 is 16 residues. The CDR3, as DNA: TGTGCCATCAGTGAGTCGTATACTAGCGGTTACAATGAGCAGTTCTTC. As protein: CAISESYTSGYNEQFF.

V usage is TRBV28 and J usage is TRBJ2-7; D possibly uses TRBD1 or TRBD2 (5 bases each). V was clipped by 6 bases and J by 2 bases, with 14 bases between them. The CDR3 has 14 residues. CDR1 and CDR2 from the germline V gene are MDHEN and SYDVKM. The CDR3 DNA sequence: TGTGCCAGCAGCCTAGGGACCGGCACCTACGAGCAGTACTTC. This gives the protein CASSLGTGTYEQYF.

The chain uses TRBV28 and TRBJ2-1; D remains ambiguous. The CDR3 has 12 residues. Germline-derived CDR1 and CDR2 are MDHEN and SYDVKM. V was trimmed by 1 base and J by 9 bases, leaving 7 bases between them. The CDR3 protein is CASSLSGLEQFF. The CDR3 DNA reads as TGTGCCAGCAGTTTATCTGGGCTTGAGCAGTTCTTC. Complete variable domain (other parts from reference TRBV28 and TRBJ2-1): DVKVTQSSRYLVKRTGEKVFLECVQDMDHENMFWYRQDPGLGLRLIYFSYDVKMKEKGDIPEGYSVSREKKERFSLILESASTNQTSMYLCASSLSGLEQFFGPGTRLTVL.

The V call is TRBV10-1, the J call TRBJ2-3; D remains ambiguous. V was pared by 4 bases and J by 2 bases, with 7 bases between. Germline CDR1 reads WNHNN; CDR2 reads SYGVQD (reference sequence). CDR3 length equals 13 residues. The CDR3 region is CASSVGNTDTQYF. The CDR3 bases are TGCGCCAGCAGTGTTGGAAACACAGATACGCAGTATTTT.

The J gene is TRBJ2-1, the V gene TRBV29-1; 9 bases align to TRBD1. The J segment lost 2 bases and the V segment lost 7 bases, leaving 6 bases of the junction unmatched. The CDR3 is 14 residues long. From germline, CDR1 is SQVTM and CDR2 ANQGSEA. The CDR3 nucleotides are TGCAGCGCGGAGGGACAGGGAACCTACAATGAGCAGTTCTTC. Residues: CSAEGQGTYNEQFF.

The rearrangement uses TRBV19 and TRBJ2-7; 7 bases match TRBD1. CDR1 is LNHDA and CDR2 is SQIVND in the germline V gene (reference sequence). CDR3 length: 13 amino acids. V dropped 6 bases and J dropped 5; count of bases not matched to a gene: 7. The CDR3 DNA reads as TGTGCCAGTAGCTCGGGACAGTCTGACGAGCAGTACTTC. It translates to CASSSGQSDEQYF.

The CDR3 sequence is CSVPTSGRAGELFF. The CDR3 DNA reads as TGCAGCGTCCCGACTAGCGGGAGGGCCGGGGAGCTGTTTTTT. The rearrangement joins TRBV29-1 to TRBJ2-2, with 14 bases identical to TRBD2. CDR3 length: 14 residues. J was trimmed by 6 bases and V by 6 bases; bases with no gene match: 3. CDR1 SQVTM and CDR2 ANQGSEA come from the germline V gene.